A single sample gave rise to the 30 T cell receptor beta chains below, sequenced in a study of T cell changes during pregnancy in multiple sclerosis. Generated by immunoSEQ multiplex PCR, the TCRdb table keeps only in-frame clones and is missing some. Of 84,000 or so clones detected, approximately 94% appear once; the ten largest clones hold around 2.5%. This sample comprised peripheral blood, obtained in the third trimester of pregnancy. Receptors were obtained from a female donor with multiple sclerosis, enrolled in a pregnancy study.

The rearrangement links TRBV29-1 to TRBJ2-1, with a weak D call TRBD1 (5 bases). V shed 2 bases and J shed 4 bases, with 6 bases lying between them. The germline gives CDR1 SQVTM, CDR2 ANQGSEA. The CDR3 is 12 amino acids. As DNA, the CDR3 is TGCAGCGTTGAATACAGGTACAATGAGCAGTTCTTC. Translated: CSVEYRYNEQFF.

The chain carries TRBV29-1 and TRBJ1-3; tentatively, D is TRBD1 (5 bases). Per germline, CDR1 SQVTM and CDR2 ANQGSEA. Trimming took 0 bases from V and 0 from J, leaving 9 bases between them. The CDR3 sequence is 15 residues long. The CDR3 loop is CSVEDWGLSGNTIYF. The CDR3, as DNA: TGCAGCGTTGAAGATTGGGGCCTCTCTGGAAACACCATATATTTT.

This clone was counted a single time. The chain links TRBV5-1 to TRBJ2-7; 8 bases map to TRBD1. Trimming removed 3 bases from V and 7 bases from J; junction bases left unmatched: 6. The CDR3 runs to 13 residues. Germline V gene sequence: CDR1 SGHRS, CDR2 YFSETQ. The CDR3 nucleotides are TGCGCCAGCAGCTCGCAGGGGGCGGGGGAGCAGTACTTC. Encoded protein: CASSSQGAGEQYF. The variable domain in full, with the rest retrieved from reference TRBV5-1 and TRBJ2-7, is KAGVTQTPRYLIKTRGQQVTLSCSPISGHRSVSWYQQTPGQGLQFLFEYFSETQRNKGNFPGRFSGRQFSNSRSEMNVSTLELGDSALYLCASSSQGAGEQYFGPGTRLTVT.

The V and J genes are TRBV5-5 and TRBJ2-2; weak D call: TRBD1 (5 bases). The CDR3 loop spans 14 amino acids. CDR1 and CDR2 (germline): SGHKS, YYEKEE (reference sequence). V gave up 9 bases and J gave up 6 bases, with 18 bases separating them. The CDR3 is CATSLPGLAGELFF. For the CDR3, the DNA is TGTGCCACCTCTCTGCCAGGGCTGGCCGGGGAGCTGTTTTTT.

The chain's CDR3 is CASNQGAEQFF. DNA of the CDR3: TGTGCCAGCAACCAGGGGGCTGAGCAGTTCTTC. V usage is TRBV5-4 and J usage is TRBJ2-1; TRBD1 aligns across 8 bases. CDR3 length: 11 residues. Germline V CDR1 and CDR2: SGHNT, YYREEE (reference sequence). After removal of 6 bases from V and 9 bases from J, the junction contained 2 bases not matched to a gene. The variable domain in full, completed from reference TRBV5-4 and TRBJ2-1, reads ETGVTQSPTHLIKTRGQQVTLRCSSQSGHNTVSWYQQALGQGPQFIFQYYREEENGRGNFPPRFSGLQFPNYSSELNVNALELDDSALYLCASNQGAEQFFGPGTRLTVL.

This chain joins TRBV2 and TRBJ2-6; D not resolved. CDR3 size: 16 residues. Trimming left V 6 bases short and J 0 bases short, with 12 bases between. CDR1 is SNHLY and CDR2 is FYNNEI in the germline V gene. CDR3 region: CASRNAANSGANVLTF. The CDR3 DNA reads as TGTGCCAGCAGGAACGCGGCGAACTCTGGGGCCAACGTCCTGACTTTC.

The chain joins TRBV9 to TRBJ2-3; 8 nucleotides match TRBD2. Germline lookup yields CDR1 SGDLS and CDR2 YYNGEE. This CDR3 contains 20 residues. Trimming cost V 0 bases and J 2 bases; bases outside gene matches: 17. For the CDR3, the DNA is TGTGCCAGCAGCGTAGCCCTACTAAGCGGGGGAGCCCTGAACACAGATACGCAGTATTTT. This gives the protein CASSVALLSGGALNTDTQYF.

CDR3 coding DNA: TGTGCCAGTAGCCTCACCTGGACAGGGAGAGATTCACCCCTCCACTTT. Its translation is CASSLTWTGRDSPLHF. This sequence joins TRBV19 and TRBJ1-6, with TRBD1 matching 8 bases. This CDR3 is built from 16 residues. Germline trimming cut 6 bases from V and 8 bases from J; bases unmatched to any gene: 12. Per germline, CDR1 LNHDA and CDR2 SQIVND (reference sequence).

V usage is TRBV13 and J usage is TRBJ1-1; weak D call: TRBD1 (6 bases). The V gene lost 8 bases and the J gene lost 4 bases, with 11 bases spanning the gap. The CDR3 runs to 12 residues. The germline V gene encodes CDR1 PRHDT and CDR2 FYEKMQ (reference sequence). CDR3 sequence reads: CASHQGPTEAFF. The CDR3 DNA reads TGTGCCAGCCACCAGGGGCCCACTGAAGCTTTCTTT.

The V gene is TRBV2, the J gene TRBJ2-2; tentatively, D is TRBD2 (6 bases). Germline loops: CDR1 SNHLY, CDR2 FYNNEI. V was cut by 1 base and J by 6 bases, with 21 bases left in between. The CDR3 length is 18 residues. CDR3 coding DNA: TGTGCCAGCAGTGAAGAAGAAGCACTAGCAGAGGCCGCCGGGGAGCTGTTTTTT. It yields the protein CASSEEEALAEAAGELFF.

This chain uses TRBV30 with TRBJ1-4, with unresolved D. This CDR3 has 15 residues. V lost 6 bases and J lost 2, with 16 bases in between. Germline V gene lookup returns CDR1 GTSNPN and CDR2 SVGIG (reference sequence). CDR3: CACPKSGATNEKLFF. DNA of the CDR3: TGTGCCTGCCCTAAGAGTGGAGCTACTAATGAAAAACTGTTTTTT. Full variable domain (rest looked up from reference TRBV30 and TRBJ1-4): SQTIHQWPATLVQPVGSPLSLECTVEGTSNPNLYWYRQAAGRGLQLLFYSVGIGQISSEVPQNLSASRPQDRQFILSSKKLLLSDSGFYLCACPKSGATNEKLFFGSGTQLSVL.

The chain employs TRBV19 and TRBJ2-1; tentatively, D is TRBD2 (6 bases). Germline assignment: CDR1 LNHDA and CDR2 SQIVND (reference sequence). V was cut by 0 bases and J by 4 bases, with 10 bases left in between. The CDR3 loop spans 15 amino acids. Here the CDR3 DNA reads TGTGCCAGTAGTATAGATGACGGGGGATACAATGAGCAGTTCTTC. Protein product: CASSIDDGGYNEQFF.

The DNA of the CDR3 is TGTGCCTGGAGCAACACCAGGGGCTTTCAGCCCCAGCATTTT. Its protein product is CAWSNTRGFQPQHF. The gene calls are TRBV30 and TRBJ1-5; D may be TRBD1 (6 bases). The V gene lost 3 bases and the J gene lost 6 bases, with 15 bases spanning the gap. This CDR3 spans 14 amino acids. Germline CDR1 reads GTSNPN; CDR2 reads SVGIG (reference sequence). Complete variable domain (other parts from reference TRBV30 and TRBJ1-5): SQTIHQWPATLVQPVGSPLSLECTVEGTSNPNLYWYRQAAGRGLQLLFYSVGIGQISSEVPQNLSASRPQDRQFILSSKKLLLSDSGFYLCAWSNTRGFQPQHFGDGTRLSIL.

The rearrangement joins TRBV5-4 to TRBJ2-7; possible D gene TRBD2, 6 bases. Germline V gene lookup returns CDR1 SGHNT and CDR2 YYREEE (reference sequence). The CDR3 loop spans 14 amino acids. Trimming took 2 bases from V and 0 from J, leaving 9 bases between them. The CDR3 DNA follows: TGTGCCAGCAGCTTTGCGGGGTTCTCCTACGAGCAGTACTTC. Its protein product is CASSFAGFSYEQYF.

The J gene is TRBJ2-2, the V gene TRBV19; D possibly corresponds to TRBD2 (5 bases). Germline V gives CDR1 LNHDA, CDR2 SQIVND (reference sequence). V lost 1 base and J 8 bases, leaving 5 bases between the germline ends. The CDR3 extends over 12 amino acids. The CDR3 DNA reads TGTGCCAGTAGTATAGCGGGGGGGGAGCTGTTTTTT. Amino acid sequence: CASSIAGGELFF. Full variable domain (outside the CDR3, taken from reference TRBV19 and TRBJ2-2): DGGITQSPKYLFRKEGQNVTLSCEQNLNHDAMYWYRQDPGQGLRLIYYSQIVNDFQKGDIAEGYSVSREKKESFPLTVTSAQKNPTAFYLCASSIAGGELFFGEGSRLTVL.

CDR3 loop: CASSLGQTGYGYTF. CDR3 bases: TGTGCCAGCAGCTTAGGCCAGACAGGGTATGGCTACACCTTC. The chain is built from TRBV11-2 and TRBJ1-2, with TRBD1 identical over 7 bases. Germline V gives CDR1 SGHAT, CDR2 FQNNGV. This CDR3 comprises 14 residues. The J segment lost 5 bases and the V segment lost 1 base, leaving 4 bases of the junction unmatched.

The chain recombines TRBV11-3 with TRBJ2-5, with TRBD1 matching over 7 bases. From germline, CDR1 is SGHNT and CDR2 YENEEA. This CDR3 region has 15 residues. Germline trimming cut 4 bases from V and 5 bases from J; bases unmatched to any gene: 10. This CDR3 is CASSSQTGYRETQYF. Written as DNA, the CDR3 is TGTGCCAGCAGCTCCCAGACAGGGTACCGGGAGACCCAGTACTTC. Based on the CDR3 plus reference TRBV11-3 and TRBJ2-5, the full variable domain is EAGVVQSPRYKIIEKKQPVAFWCNPISGHNTLYWYLQNLGQGPELLIRYENEEAVDDSQLPKDRFSAERLKGVDSTLKIQPAELGDSAVYLCASSSQTGYRETQYFGPGTRLLVL.

The rearrangement links TRBV29-1 to TRBJ2-7, with TRBD2 matching over 7 bases. CDR3 length: 14 amino acids. V shed 7 bases and J 3 bases; nucleotides not matched to a gene: 12. Per germline, CDR1 SQVTM and CDR2 ANQGSEA. The CDR3 loop reads CSALREESVYEQYF. DNA for the CDR3: TGCAGCGCCTTACGGGAGGAATCGGTCTACGAGCAGTACTTC.

The V call is TRBV28, the J call TRBJ1-6, with a possible D match to TRBD1 (6 bases). Germline assignment: CDR1 MDHEN and CDR2 SYDVKM. V lost 6 bases and J 12 bases, leaving 12 bases between the germline ends. The CDR3 sequence is 12 residues long. CDR3 residues: CASRPTGGPLHF. In DNA, the CDR3 is TGTGCCAGCAGACCGACAGGAGGACCCCTCCACTTT.

The chain is built from TRBV6-4 and TRBJ1-6, with D unresolved. Looked up from germline, CDR1 is MRHNA and CDR2 is SNTAGT. CDR3 size: 13 residues. Trimming shortened V by 6 bases and J by 7 bases, and 10 bases separated the two germline ends. The CDR3 DNA follows: TGTGCCAGCAGGTCTAAATTAAATTCACCCCTCCACTTT. Protein: CASRSKLNSPLHF.

This chain uses TRBV27 with TRBJ2-2; possible D gene TRBD1, 6 bases. The germline V and J ends were trimmed by 3 bases and 5 bases, with 10 bases remaining between them. The CDR3 contains 14 residues. Germline V CDR1 and CDR2: MNHEY, SMNVEV (reference sequence). CDR3 region: CASSFWGLTGELFF. The CDR3 nucleotides are TGTGCCAGCAGTTTCTGGGGGCTAACCGGGGAGCTGTTTTTT.

The chain uses TRBV27 and TRBJ1-2; D ambiguous. This CDR3 has 16 amino acids. With 3 bases removed from V and 5 bases from J, the gap between germline ends came to 19 bases. In germline, CDR1 is MNHEY, CDR2 SMNVEV (reference sequence). Here the CDR3 DNA reads TGTGCCAGCAGTTTGGCCCGGGTTGAGAAACCTTATGGCTACACCTTC. It yields the protein CASSLARVEKPYGYTF.

This sequence joins TRBV6-5 and TRBJ1-2; 9 bases line up with TRBD1. The CDR3 length is 12 residues. Trimming took 6 bases from V and 8 from J; bases not matched to a gene: 4. Germline assignment: CDR1 MNHEY and CDR2 SVGAGI. CDR3 nucleotides: TGTGCCAGCAGCCTCGACAGGGGGGGCTACACCTTC. Its translation: CASSLDRGGYTF.

The genes are TRBV6-5 and TRBJ2-7; D uncertain. The CDR3 loop spans 12 amino acids. Trimming took off 7 bases at V and 2 bases at J, with 9 bases between the two ends. Germline loops: CDR1 MNHEY, CDR2 SVGAGI. Here the CDR3 reads CASIGSTYEQYF. DNA for the CDR3: TGTGCCAGCATTGGCAGTACCTACGAGCAGTACTTC.

This sequence joins TRBV19 and TRBJ2-1, with D possibly being TRBD1 (6 bases). CDR1 is LNHDA, CDR2 SQIVND, per germline (reference sequence). This CDR3 spans 14 amino acids. Trimming left V 2 bases short and J 5 bases short, with 10 bases between. The CDR3 here is CASSITGSHNEQFF. CDR3 DNA sequence: TGTGCCAGTAGTATAACAGGGTCCCACAATGAGCAGTTCTTC.

This clone was picked up one time. J is TRBJ1-5 and V is TRBV19; D is perhaps TRBD1 (5 bases). The CDR3 totals 14 residues. Looked up from germline, CDR1 is LNHDA and CDR2 is SQIVND (reference sequence). Between the trimmed V and J ends, which lost 5 bases and 5 bases, there was a span of 13 bases. CDR3 in amino acids: CASSAQVSDQPQHF. CDR3 coding DNA: TGTGCCAGTAGTGCACAGGTCTCGGATCAGCCCCAGCATTTT.

The chain uses TRBV7-8 and TRBJ1-2; D is perhaps TRBD1 (5 bases). Per the germline V gene, CDR1 is SGHVS and CDR2 is FQNEAQ. The ends were cut back, 1 base at V and 0 bases at J, with 9 bases in the middle. The CDR3 loop spans 15 amino acids. The CDR3 here is CASSLGVGANYGYTF. The CDR3 coding sequence is TGTGCCAGCAGCTTAGGGGTAGGGGCTAACTATGGCTACACCTTC.

This clone was found once. The chain is built from TRBV9 and TRBJ1-2, with 7 bases matching TRBD1. There are 15 residues in the CDR3. Germline V gene lookup returns CDR1 SGDLS and CDR2 YYNGEE. The V gene end was trimmed by 0 bases and the J gene end by 3 bases; junction bases not matched to a gene: 5. The CDR3 here is CASSVVAGGDYGYTF. In DNA form, the CDR3 reads TGTGCCAGCAGCGTAGTGGCAGGGGGAGACTATGGCTACACCTTC.

This clone was recorded only once. The V gene is TRBV7-3, the J gene TRBJ2-1; D is uncertain. The CDR3 extends over 16 amino acids. Between the trimmed V and J ends, which lost 5 bases and 4 bases, there was a span of 18 bases. Per germline, CDR1 SGHTA and CDR2 FQGTGA. The CDR3 reads CASSPTRDTRYNEQFF. The CDR3 DNA reads TGTGCCAGCAGCCCCACCCGAGACACAAGATACAATGAGCAGTTCTTC.

The rearrangement joins TRBV7-2 to TRBJ2-5, with D hard to call. Looked up from germline, CDR1 is SGHTA and CDR2 is FQGNSA. The CDR3 is 14 amino acids. V lost 0 bases, J lost 5 bases, and 10 bases lay in between. CDR3 sequence: CASSLAWLEETQYF. Here the CDR3 DNA reads TGTGCCAGCAGCTTAGCGTGGCTAGAGGAGACCCAGTACTTC.